This T cell receptor (beta chain) was identified during a study of cytomegalovirus exposure and HLA in healthy donors. About this clone itself: The germline gene is not matched at one end of the junction; a read error may be the cause.

Primers included in the PCR were 60 Vbeta and 13 Jbeta primers. TCRdb's copy holds only in-frame clones and misses some; the assay was immunoSEQ multiplex PCR. Of some 77,000 clones in the sample, approximately 80% are singletons; the top ten hold roughly 32%. Sequenced input: PBMCs. This receptor was taken from a man aged 45-60 years in good health and CMV-seropositive.

DNA of the CDR3: TGTGCCAGCAGCTTACGCGACCAGGGGTCCTCTGGGGCCAACGGCCTGACTTTC. Residues: CASSLRDQGSSGANGLTF. This rearrangement joins TRBV13 to TRBJ2-6; perhaps TRBD1 as D (6 bases). The CDR3 contains 18 residues. CDR1 PRHDT and CDR2 FYEKMQ come from the germline V gene (reference sequence).